The clone carrying this TCR beta chain was found a few times. Per the original methods: Researchers report that nucleated cell counts were estimated from reference gene primer amplification. Produced via immunoSEQ multiplex PCR; TCRdb's table is partial and in-frame only. Clone size and V and J calls were adopted from that table, with D and trimming inferred from the DNA. Of roughly 69,000 clones listed, approximately 78% are singletons. The data originate from a study of blood T cell repertoires in COVID-19. During active infection, Seattle patients enrolled and were then monitored through disease. This CDR3 region has 16 residues. Germline V CDR1 and CDR2: LNHDA, SQIVND (reference sequence). The trim removed 8 bases at V and 7 bases at J, leaving 16 bases unmatched.

The origin of this receptor is a man aged 60-69 years with COVID-19, enrolled during active disease. This chain connects TRBV19 to TRBJ2-5, with TRBD2 matching 10 bases. Sequenced sample: peripheral blood. Written as DNA, the CDR3 is TGTGCCAGTCGCGCTGTGGGGCTAGCGGGAGCAGGGACCCAGTACTTC. This sequence encodes CASRAVGLAGAGTQYF. Using reference TRBV19 and TRBJ2-5 for the parts outside the CDR3, the full variable domain is DGGITQSPKYLFRKEGQNVTLSCEQNLNHDAMYWYRQDPGQGLRLIYYSQIVNDFQKGDIAEGYSVSREKKESFPLTVTSAQKNPTAFYLCASRAVGLAGAGTQYFGPGTRLLVL.